The rows below give T cell receptor beta chains drawn from one sample of a study of Ad26.COV2.S vaccination and SARS-CoV-2 variants. Profiling relied on immunoSEQ multiplex PCR, and the TCRdb table lists in-frame clones only, not all of them. The sample shows a few hundred thousand clones, roughly 90% of them seen only once. The input for sequencing was peripheral blood, taken in a trial of Ad26.COV2.S vaccine versus placebo. All receptors come from a person between 18 and 60 years old who received the Ad26.COV2.S COVID-19 vaccine or a placebo. CDR3s include the opening cysteine and the closing phenylalanine or tryptophan. D genes are given only for firm matches. A clone size is listed for some rows: how often the clone was seen (once, few, many), or a class if it is expanded.

d_call j_call v_call clone_size cdr3_nt cdr3_aa
TRBD1 TRBJ1-1 TRBV23-1 NA TGCGCCAGCAGTCAATCGAGATTTGAGGGGGCGAATACTGAAGCTTTCTTT CASSQSRFEGANTEAFF
NA TRBJ2-5 TRBV24-1 NA TGTGCCACCAGTGATCGTGGTAGGGGATCGTCGAGCAAAGAGACCCAGTACTTC CATSDRGRGSSSKETQYF
NA TRBJ1-5 TRBV19 NA TGTGCCAGTAGTGTCACCGTCGATCAGCCCCAGCATTTT CASSVTVDQPQHF
TRBD1 TRBJ1-2 TRBV5-1 NA TGCGCCAGCAGCCAAGGACAGGGGGCCCCCTATGGCTACACCTTC CASSQGQGAPYGYTF
NA TRBJ2-6 TRBV7-9 NA TGTGCCAGCAGCTTAGTGAGTGGGGCCAACGTCCTGACTTTC CASSLVSGANVLTF
NA TRBJ1-5 TRBV7-2 NA TGTGCCAGCAGCTTAGTTCAGAATCAGCCCCAGCATTTT CASSLVQNQPQHF
NA TRBJ2-2 TRBV19 NA TGTGCCAGTACCCCCAGATGGGGGGCCAACGGGGAGCTGTTTTTT CASTPRWGANGELFF
NA TRBJ1-2 TRBV2 NA TGTGCCAGCAGCCGGGGAAACTATGGCTACACCTTC CASSRGNYGYTF
TRBD1 TRBJ2-1 TRBV9 NA TGTGCCAGCAGCGTTGGGACAGCCTCGGATGAGCAGTTCTTC CASSVGTASDEQFF
TRBD2 TRBJ2-1 TRBV4-3 NA TGCGCCAGCAGCCAAAATCGACTAGCGGACTCCTACAATGAGCAGTTCTTC CASSQNRLADSYNEQFF
TRBD2 TRBJ2-2 TRBV7-3 once TGTGCCAGCAGCTTAATAGCGGGGTCTTCAGGCGGGGAGCTGTTTTTT CASSLIAGSSGGELFF
NA TRBJ1-6 TRBV7-8 NA TGTGCCAGCAGCGTATCTGAGAGCTCCTATAATTCACCCCTCCACTTT CASSVSESSYNSPLHF
NA TRBJ1-1 TRBV6-5 once TGTGCCAGCAGTTTCAGCAGGGGGAACACTGAAGCTTTCTTT CASSFSRGNTEAFF
NA TRBJ1-1 TRBV6-5 once TGTGCCAGCAGACCCGGGCCAAGGAACACTGAAGCTTTCTTT CASRPGPRNTEAFF
TRBD1 TRBJ2-5 TRBV4-3 NA TGCGCCAGCAGCCAAGGGCCAGGGACAGGGACCCAGTACTTC CASSQGPGTGTQYF
NA TRBJ1-4 TRBV30 once TGTGCCTGGAGTGTACTGTGGACGGAACATGAAAAACTGTTTTTT CAWSVLWTEHEKLFF
NA TRBJ2-1 TRBV3-1/TRBV3-2 NA TGTGCCAGCAGCCAACCCAGCGTGGGGGTCGATGAGCAGTTCTTC CASSQPSVGVDEQFF
NA TRBJ2-7 TRBV28 once TGTGCCAGCAGTCCCCCCAACAGGGGACTCCACGAGCAGTACTTC CASSPPNRGLHEQYF
TRBD1 TRBJ1-2 TRBV7-2 NA TGTGCCAGCAGCATTCGACAGGGGGCGCGGGGCTACACCTTC CASSIRQGARGYTF
NA TRBJ2-5 TRBV5-4 NA TGTGCCAGCAGCTTGGAAAGACACCAAGAGACCCAGTACTTC CASSLERHQETQYF
NA TRBJ2-3 TRBV28 NA TGTGCCAGCAGTCGACAGTGGAGCACAGATACGCAGTATTTT CASSRQWSTDTQYF
NA TRBJ2-7 TRBV2 medium-sized TGTGCCACTCGGGGAGGGGGAAGCTGGTACGAGCAGTACTTC CATRGGGSWYEQYF
TRBD1 TRBJ2-7 TRBV23-1 once TGCGCCAGCAGTCCAATCCCCACAGGGGGCTCCTACGAGCAGTACTTC CASSPIPTGGSYEQYF
NA TRBJ1-1 TRBV7-3 NA TGTGCCAGCAGCTCCCAGCCGAGGACTGAAGCTTTCTTT CASSSQPRTEAFF
NA TRBJ2-3 TRBV5-4 NA TGTGCCAGCAGCTTAGGACCCAGCACAGATACGCAGTATTTT CASSLGPSTDTQYF
TRBD2 TRBJ2-3 TRBV7-2 NA TGTGCCAGCAGTTCCTATAGCGGGGGCCCCGATACGCAGTATTTT CASSSYSGGPDTQYF
TRBD1 TRBJ1-2 TRBV5-1 NA TGCGCCAGCAGCTCCCCTCCGACAGGGCCAAACTATGGCTACACCTTC CASSSPPTGPNYGYTF
NA TRBJ1-6 TRBV2 NA TGTGCCAGCAGTGTTTTAGGACAGATAAATTCACCCCTCCACTTT CASSVLGQINSPLHF
NA TRBJ2-5 TRBV28 NA TGTGCCAGCAGCGGACCCGAAAGGGAGACCCAGTACTTC CASSGPERETQYF
TRBD1 TRBJ1-2 TRBV2 NA TGTGCCAGCAGCCCAGGGACAGGGAATGGCTACACCTTC CASSPGTGNGYTF
TRBD1 TRBJ1-1 TRBV5-1 NA TGCGCCAGCAGCTTGGACGGGACAGGGGCCAGGTTTGGGTCTGAAGCTTTCTTT CASSLDGTGARFGSEAFF
TRBD1 TRBJ2-7 TRBV28 once TGTGCCAGCAGTGGTCGGGACAGGAGCTACGAGCAGTACTTC CASSGRDRSYEQYF
TRBD1 TRBJ2-7 TRBV29-1 NA TGCAGCGGTGGGGACAGGGATCGGGGCGAGCAGTACTTC CSGGDRDRGEQYF
NA TRBJ2-7 TRBV27 once TGTGCCAGCGGCTGGGGGGCCAACGAGCAGTACTTC CASGWGANEQYF
NA TRBJ1-5 TRBV28 NA TGTGCCAGCCTGAAGGCGCCAAGCGTGCCCCAGCATTTT CASLKAPSVPQHF
TRBD1 TRBJ1-5 TRBV3-1/TRBV3-2 NA TGTGCCAGCAGCGCAGGACAGGGACGTTATCAGCCCCAGCATTTT CASSAGQGRYQPQHF
NA TRBJ2-1 TRBV7-3 NA TGTGCCAGCAGTCCTGGGCCGGGGCCGACTAGCTCCTACAATGAGCAGTTCTTC CASSPGPGPTSSYNEQFF
NA TRBJ1-2 TRBV18 NA TGTGCCAGCTCACCACGAGTAGGGGACATAGATGGCTACACCTTC CASSPRVGDIDGYTF
NA TRBJ1-1 TRBV12-5 NA TGTGCTAGTGGTTTTCCGGAGGGCGCCGACACTGAAGCTTTCTTT CASGFPEGADTEAFF